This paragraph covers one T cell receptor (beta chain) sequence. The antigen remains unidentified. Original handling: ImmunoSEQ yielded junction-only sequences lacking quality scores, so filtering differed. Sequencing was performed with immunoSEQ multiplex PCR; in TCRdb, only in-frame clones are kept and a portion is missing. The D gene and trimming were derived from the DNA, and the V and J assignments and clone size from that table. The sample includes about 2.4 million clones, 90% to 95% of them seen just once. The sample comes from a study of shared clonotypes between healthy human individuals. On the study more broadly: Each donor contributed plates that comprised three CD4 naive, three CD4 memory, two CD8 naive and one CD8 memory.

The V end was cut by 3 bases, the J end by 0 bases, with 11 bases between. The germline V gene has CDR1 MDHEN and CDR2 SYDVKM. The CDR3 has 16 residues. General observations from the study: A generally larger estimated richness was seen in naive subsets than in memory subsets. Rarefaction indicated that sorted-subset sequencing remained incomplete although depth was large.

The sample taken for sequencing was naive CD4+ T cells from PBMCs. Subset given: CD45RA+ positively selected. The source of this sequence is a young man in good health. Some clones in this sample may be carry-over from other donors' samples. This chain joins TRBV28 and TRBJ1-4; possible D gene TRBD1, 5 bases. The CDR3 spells CASSFTGRATNEKLFF. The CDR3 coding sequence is TGTGCCAGCAGTTTCACAGGCCGAGCAACTAATGAAAAACTGTTTTTT. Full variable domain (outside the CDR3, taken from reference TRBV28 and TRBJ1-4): DVKVTQSSRYLVKRTGEKVFLECVQDMDHENMFWYRQDPGLGLRLIYFSYDVKMKEKGDIPEGYSVSREKKERFSLILESASTNQTSMYLCASSFTGRATNEKLFFGSGTQLSVL.